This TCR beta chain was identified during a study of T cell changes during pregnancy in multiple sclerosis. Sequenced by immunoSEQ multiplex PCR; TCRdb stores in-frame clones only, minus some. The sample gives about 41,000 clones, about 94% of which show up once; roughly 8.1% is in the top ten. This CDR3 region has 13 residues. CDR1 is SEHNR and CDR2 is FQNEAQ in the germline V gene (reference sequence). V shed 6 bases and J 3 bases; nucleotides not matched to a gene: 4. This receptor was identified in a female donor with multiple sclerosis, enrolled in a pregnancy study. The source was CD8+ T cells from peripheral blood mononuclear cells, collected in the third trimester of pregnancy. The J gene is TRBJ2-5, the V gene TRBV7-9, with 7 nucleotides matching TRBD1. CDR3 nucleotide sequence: TGTGCCAGCAGGGCAGGGGGTAAAGAGACCCAGTACTTC. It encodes CASRAGGKETQYF.